Following are 28 T cell receptor beta chains from one sample sequenced in a study of CD8+CD57+ T cells in acquired aplastic anemia. Investigators profiled TCR beta VDJ and CDR3 from genomic DNA template. TCRdb passed the reads through MiXCR, listing each CDR3 protein once. The sample has some 180,000 distinct CDR3 sequences, under 55% seen once. The material sequenced was sorted CD4+, CD8+, or CD8+CD57+ T cells (not recorded which) from PBMCs. Receptors originate from a human donor in good health.

This CDR3 is CATSRDPNQPQHF. In nucleotides, the CDR3 is TGTGCCACCAGCAGAGATCCTAATCAGCCCCAGCATTTT. The chain is built from TRBV15 and TRBJ1-5; D is undetermined. CDR1 is LNHNV, CDR2 YYDKDF, per germline (reference sequence). Trimming pared 0 bases from V and 4 bases from J, leaving 4 bases between. The CDR3 has 13 amino acids.

The CDR3 DNA reads as TGTGCCACCAGTGATTTTCGCAGGGGGCTCGACAAGCAGTACTTC. It is translated as CATSDFRRGLDKQYF. The gene calls are TRBV24-1 and TRBJ2-7; 8 bases are a match to TRBD1. The trim removed 1 base at V and 8 bases at J, leaving 9 bases unmatched. CDR1 and CDR2 from the germline V gene are KGHDR and SFDVKD. This CDR3 has 15 residues.

This clonotype was picked up many times. The chain carries TRBV20-1 and TRBJ1-2, with D possibly being TRBD1 (6 bases). This CDR3 is 14 amino acids long. Germline-derived CDR1 and CDR2 are DFQATT and SNEGSKA (reference sequence). Trimming pared 6 bases from V and 0 bases from J, leaving 14 bases between. In nucleotides, the CDR3 is TGCAGTGCCAGGACCGGGACAACTAACTATGGCTACACCTTC. Translated, it gives CSARTGTTNYGYTF.

This clonotype showed up many times. The chain is built from TRBV5-1 and TRBJ2-7; possibly TRBD1 for D (5 bases). CDR3 length: 14 residues. Germline CDR1 reads SGHRS; CDR2 reads YFSETQ. V was cut by 2 bases and J by 7 bases, with 16 bases left in between. The CDR3 bases are TGCGCCAGCAGCTTCGGGCAGGGCCCGCGTGAGCAGTACTTC. Translating it yields CASSFGQGPREQYF.

This clonotype was counted at least ten times. The V and J genes are TRBV5-1 and TRBJ2-1, with 10 bases lining up with TRBD2. CDR3 size: 17 residues. Germline V gene lookup returns CDR1 SGHRS and CDR2 YFSETQ. With V trimmed by 0 bases and J by 9 bases, 12 bases remained unmatched. The CDR3 region has the DNA TGCGCCAGCAGCTTGGTGACACAGCGGGAGGGCCGTGGTGAGCAGTTCTTC. Translation gives CASSLVTQREGRGEQFF.

The chain carries TRBV4-2 and TRBJ2-1; 13 bases are a match to TRBD2. The CDR3 consists of 15 residues. The germline gives CDR1 LGHNA, CDR2 YNFKEQ. V was clipped by 4 bases and J by 12 bases; unmatched bases: 9. CDR3 protein: CASSPTSGRPGGQFF. In DNA form, the CDR3 reads TGTGCCAGCAGCCCGACTAGCGGGAGGCCCGGCGGGCAGTTCTTC.

The rearrangement links TRBV7-9 to TRBJ2-1, with unresolved D. The CDR3 is 12 residues long. Trimming took off 0 bases at V and 14 bases at J, with 11 bases between the two ends. Germline CDR1 and CDR2: SEHNR and FQNEAQ (reference sequence). The CDR3 DNA reads as TGTGCCAGCAGCTTAGCGCGTCGTGGGGAGTTCTTC. As protein: CASSLARRGEFF.

This clonotype was seen repeatedly, ten times or more. The chain has TRBV6-1 and TRBJ2-6; TRBD1 agrees at 8 bases. Losses at the gene ends were 4 bases for V and 0 bases for J; bases not matched to a gene: 8. Looked up from germline, CDR1 is MNHNS and CDR2 is SASEGT. This CDR3 is built from 18 residues. The CDR3 sequence is CASSVLGQGVSGANVLTF. The CDR3 nucleotides are TGTGCCAGCAGTGTGCTAGGACAGGGAGTCTCTGGGGCCAACGTCCTGACTTTC.

This clonotype was counted a few times. The V call is TRBV12-5, the J call TRBJ2-1, with 7 nucleotides matching TRBD2. V gave up 5 bases and J gave up 8 bases; unmatched junction bases: 12. The germline CDR1 and CDR2 sequences are LGHNT and FRNRAP. The CDR3 loop spans 15 amino acids. The CDR3 DNA is TGTGCTAGTGGTGGGGTCGGCGGGAGAGGCGATGAGCAGTTCTTC. Amino acids: CASGGVGGRGDEQFF.

Of note for this clonotype: A read error may explain this, as a much larger clone is one base away. The chain couples TRBV4-1 to TRBJ2-2; no clear D. V lost 0 bases, J lost 3 bases, and 5 bases lay in between. CDR3 length: 14 amino acids. CDR1 is MGHRA and CDR2 is YSYEKL in the germline V gene. CDR3 bases: TGCGCCAGCAGCCAAGATCAAGACACCGGGGAGCTGTTTTTT. This encodes CASSQDQDTGELFF.

The table lists this clonotype with a few counts. The chain combines TRBV24-1 with TRBJ1-2; 7 positions match TRBD1. Germline CDR1 is KGHDR and CDR2 is SFDVKD. Unmatched junction bases numbered 14, after V lost 2 bases and J lost 0 bases. The CDR3 is 19 amino acids. This CDR3 reads CATSDSNRGQQLANYGYTF. Written as DNA, the CDR3 is TGTGCCACCAGTGATTCTAACAGGGGACAGCAGTTAGCTAACTATGGCTACACCTTC.

At least ten counts were recorded for this clonotype. V usage is TRBV7-8 and J usage is TRBJ2-5; D remains unclear. V gave up 5 bases and J gave up 5 bases, with 15 bases separating them. Germline CDR1 reads SGHVS; CDR2 reads FQNEAQ. This CDR3 has 14 residues. The CDR3 loop reads CASSRNQDPETQYF. CDR3 nucleotides: TGTGCCAGCAGCCGGAACCAAGACCCTGAGACCCAGTACTTC.

The rearrangement uses TRBV29-1 and TRBJ1-2, with D perhaps matching TRBD1 (5 bases). Germline V gene sequence: CDR1 SQVTM, CDR2 ANQGSEA. There are 14 residues in the CDR3. Trimming removed 3 bases at V and 2 bases at J, with 13 bases between. The CDR3 region has the DNA TGCAGCGTTGAGGTCTGGGACGGAAACTATGGCTACACCTTC. Its translation is CSVEVWDGNYGYTF.

The J gene is TRBJ2-3, the V gene TRBV20-1; D unresolved. With 3 bases removed from V and 0 bases from J, the gap between germline ends came to 10 bases. This CDR3 has 14 amino acids. Germline lookup yields CDR1 DFQATT and CDR2 SNEGSKA (reference sequence). Here the CDR3 reads CSASRTLSTDTQYF. CDR3 bases: TGCAGTGCTAGCCGGACGTTGAGCACAGATACGCAGTATTTT.

Ten or more counts support this clonotype. The rearrangement links TRBV2 to TRBJ1-6; tentative D call: TRBD1 (6 bases). Trimming left V 6 bases short and J 2 bases short, with 14 bases between. The CDR3 is made up of 16 amino acids. Germline V gives CDR1 SNHLY, CDR2 FYNNEI. The CDR3 DNA is TGTGCCAGCAGGGACAGCGTTAGTACCTATAATTCACCCCTCCACTTT. Translating gives CASRDSVSTYNSPLHF.

The table lists this clonotype with many counts. This sequence joins TRBV5-1 and TRBJ1-5; D uncertain. The ends were cut back, 4 bases at V and 3 bases at J, with 11 bases in the middle. CDR1 SGHRS and CDR2 YFSETQ come from the germline V gene. This CDR3 region has 14 residues. The CDR3 DNA reads TGCGCCAGCAGCCCGGACGGACTCAATCAGCCCCAGCATTTT. This codes for CASSPDGLNQPQHF. The whole variable domain, remainder taken from reference TRBV5-1 and TRBJ1-5, is KAGVTQTPRYLIKTRGQQVTLSCSPISGHRSVSWYQQTPGQGLQFLFEYFSETQRNKGNFPGRFSGRQFSNSRSEMNVSTLELGDSALYLCASSPDGLNQPQHFGDGTRLSIL.

The rearrangement joins TRBV11-2 to TRBJ2-7; D is ambiguous. The CDR3 is 15 residues long. The germline V gene has CDR1 SGHAT and CDR2 FQNNGV. V lost 6 bases to trimming and J lost 4 bases, with 19 bases between them. CDR3 bases: TGTGCCAGCAGTTCCTCGTGGGTACCCGGATACGAGCAGTACTTC. Protein product: CASSSSWVPGYEQYF.

V and J are TRBV3-1 and TRBJ1-4, with 7 bases fitting TRBD1. Looked up from germline, CDR1 is LGHDT and CDR2 is YNNKEL (reference sequence). The CDR3 has 15 residues. V gave up 2 bases and J gave up 8 bases; unmatched junction bases: 8. CDR3 loop: CASSQYPGQSEKLFF. CDR3 nucleotides: TGTGCCAGCAGCCAATATCCGGGACAGTCGGAAAAACTGTTTTTT.

A note on this clonotype: A read error may explain this, as a much larger clone is one base away. J is TRBJ2-2 and V is TRBV12-3 or TRBV12-4; TRBD1 agrees at 7 bases. The CDR3 has 14 residues. The chain's CDR3 is CASGFTGVTGELFF. DNA for the CDR3: TGTGCCAGCGGTTTCACAGGGGTAACCGGGGAGCTGTTTTTT.

This clonotype was recorded many times. V is TRBV24-1 and J is TRBJ2-5; TRBD1 matches at 9 bases. The CDR3 length is 16 residues. V shed 4 bases, J shed 5 bases, and the junction held 10 bases outside the gene matches. Germline CDR1 is KGHDR and CDR2 is SFDVKD. In DNA form, the CDR3 reads TGTGCCACCAGTGAACCACAGGGGGCCGGGCGGGAGACCCAGTACTTC. Protein product: CATSEPQGAGRETQYF.

This clonotype was recorded at least ten times. The gene calls are TRBV25-1 and TRBJ1-3, with 10 bases that match TRBD1. CDR1 is MGHDK and CDR2 is SYGVNS in the germline V gene. The junction had 4 bases not matched to a gene; V was cut back by 5 bases and J by 3 bases. This CDR3 is 15 amino acids long. The CDR3 sequence is CASSSDRGLGNTIYF. The CDR3 DNA reads TGTGCCAGCAGTAGCGACAGGGGGCTTGGAAACACCATATATTTT.

This clonotype came up a few times. CDR3 sequence: CASSLGTSGRTGELFF. The CDR3 DNA is TGTGCCAGCAGCTTGGGGACTAGCGGGAGGACCGGGGAGCTGTTTTTT. The chain joins TRBV11-1 to TRBJ2-2; 15 bases align to TRBD2. The germline CDR1 and CDR2 sequences are SGHAT and FQDESV (reference sequence). The J segment lost 5 bases and the V segment lost 3 bases, leaving 1 base of the junction unmatched. The CDR3 spans 16 residues.

The V call is TRBV24-1, the J call TRBJ1-5; D is uncertain. Trimming took off 3 bases at V and 5 bases at J, with 4 bases between the two ends. This CDR3 has 12 residues. Germline loops: CDR1 KGHDR, CDR2 SFDVKD. CDR3 in DNA: TGTGCCACCAGTGATCGGGATCAGCCCCAGCATTTT. Translating gives CATSDRDQPQHF.

This clonotype was recorded once. The gene calls are TRBV6-1 and TRBJ2-7; TRBD2 aligns across 12 bases. This CDR3 is 15 amino acids long. J gave up 7 bases and V 4 bases, and 8 bases lay outside the gene matches. Germline V gene sequence: CDR1 MNHNS, CDR2 SASEGT. For the CDR3, the DNA is TGTGCCAGCAGTGCACCGACTAGCGGGAGTCGTGAGCAGTACTTC. Amino acid sequence: CASSAPTSGSREQYF.

In regard to this clonotype: A much bigger clone sits one base away, suggesting this may be a read error. The conserved closing phenylalanine or tryptophan is absent in this CDR3, likely reflecting a read error. This chain uses TRBV3-1 with TRBJ2-5; 8 bases are shared with TRBD1. CDR1 LGHDT and CDR2 YNNKEL come from the germline V gene (reference sequence). Losses at the gene ends were 4 bases for V and 1 base for J; bases not matched to a gene: 5. This CDR3 is 15 amino acids long. The CDR3 DNA sequence: TGTGCCAGCAGCCGTCGGACAGGGACCCAAGAGACCCAGTACCTC. Translated, it gives CASSRRTGTQETQYL.

V usage is TRBV7-6 and J usage is TRBJ1-1; TRBD1 matches at 7 bases. V lost 3 bases and J lost 4; bases outside the gene matches: 5. Germline lookup yields CDR1 SGHVS and CDR2 FNYEAQ. The CDR3 length is 14 residues. The CDR3 reads CASSFAGGSTEAFF. The CDR3 nucleotides read TGTGCCAGCAGCTTCGCAGGGGGGAGCACTGAAGCTTTCTTT.

Comment on this clonotype: The junction and the germline gene differ at one end; a read error may be behind it. The chain uses TRBV3-1 and TRBJ2-3, with D hard to call. This CDR3 is 15 amino acids long. Germline CDR1 reads LGHDT; CDR2 reads YNNKEL (reference sequence). As DNA, the CDR3 is TGTGCCTGCAGCCAAACCAGTATTCGCACAGATACGCAGTATTTT. It codes for CACSQTSIRTDTQYF.

The V gene is TRBV19, the J gene TRBJ1-1; 7 positions match TRBD1. J was trimmed by 11 bases and V by 6 bases; bases with no gene match: 9. Germline assignment: CDR1 LNHDA and CDR2 SQIVND (reference sequence). CDR3 length: 12 amino acids. The CDR3, as DNA: TGTGCCAGTAGGACAGGCAGGGGGTATGCTTTCTTT. This translates into CASRTGRGYAFF.